The next 9 T cell receptor beta chains were all read from a single sample in a study of OX40 agonist ivuxolimab in advanced cancers. Library preparation employed the immunoSEQ multiplex PCR assay. In its TCRdb copy, this immuneACCESS table keeps in-frame sequences only and misses some clones. Where compared with another copy, unresolved V genes explain less than half of these, and the others have no known cause. The sample table lists about 58,000 clones, about 86% of them with a count of one. In total, the top ten clones hold 0.85% to 1% of the sample. The source material was CD4+ or CD8+ T cells sorted from blood, sampled in a trial of the OX40 agonist ivuxolimab. The receptors derive from an adult with an advanced solid tumor such as melanoma, head and neck, liver or kidney cancer.

The rearrangement joins TRBV5-5 to TRBJ2-1; 8 nucleotides align to TRBD2. Germline V gives CDR1 SGHKS, CDR2 YYEKEE (reference sequence). The trim removed 2 bases at V and 7 bases at J, leaving 8 bases unmatched. The CDR3 loop spans 15 amino acids. CDR3 region: CASSFPGGPWNEQFF. In DNA, the CDR3 is TGTGCCAGCAGCTTTCCGGGGGGGCCCTGGAATGAGCAGTTCTTC.

The chain carries TRBV28 and TRBJ1-1; 8 nucleotides agree with TRBD1. This CDR3 has 13 amino acids. Germline CDR1 reads MDHEN; CDR2 reads SYDVKM. V was pared by 2 bases and J by 7 bases, with 3 bases of the junction left unmatched. The CDR3 sequence: CASSLPGGLEAFF. CDR3 nucleotides: TGTGCCAGCAGTTTACCAGGGGGCCTTGAAGCTTTCTTT. The whole variable domain, filled in from reference TRBV28 and TRBJ1-1, reads DVKVTQSSRYLVKRTGEKVFLECVQDMDHENMFWYRQDPGLGLRLIYFSYDVKMKEKGDIPEGYSVSREKKERFSLILESASTNQTSMYLCASSLPGGLEAFFGQGTRLTVV.

V is TRBV5-6 and J is TRBJ1-6, with 7 bases identical to TRBD1. CDR3 length: 17 residues. V was clipped by 0 bases and J by 4 bases; unmatched bases: 7. Looked up from germline, CDR1 is SGHDT and CDR2 is YYEEEE. The CDR3 protein is CASSLGQGGFYNSPLHF. CDR3 coding DNA: TGTGCCAGCAGCTTGGGACAGGGTGGGTTTTATAATTCACCCCTCCACTTT.

The rearrangement uses TRBV19 and TRBJ2-7; the match to TRBD2 covers 10 bases. CDR1 and CDR2 from the germline V gene are LNHDA and SQIVND (reference sequence). The CDR3 is 15 amino acids. The V and J ends lost 3 bases and 0 bases, in that order; junction bases with no gene match: 2. CDR3 in DNA: TGTGCCAGTAGTATTAGCGGGGGGCCCTCCTACGAGCAGTACTTC. Its translation: CASSISGGPSYEQYF.

This clone came up a few times. The chain uses TRBV2 and TRBJ1-6; 9 bases agree with TRBD1. With 8 bases clipped from V and 3 bases from J, the junction kept 11 bases outside the gene matches. The CDR3 runs 17 residues. In germline, CDR1 is SNHLY, CDR2 FYNNEI. The CDR3 bases are TGTGCCAGCCGGACAGGGGCCGGCGGGATCTATAATTCACCCCTCCACTTT. It is translated as CASRTGAGGIYNSPLHF.

This sequence joins TRBV19 and TRBJ1-3; 8 nucleotides match TRBD1. The germline gives CDR1 LNHDA, CDR2 SQIVND (reference sequence). The CDR3 sequence is 14 residues long. V shed 6 bases and J 8 bases; nucleotides not matched to a gene: 9. The DNA of the CDR3 is TGTGCCAGTAGGGCGGGACAGGTAACGGACACCATATATTTT. This translates into CASRAGQVTDTIYF.

The genes are TRBV27 and TRBJ2-3; TRBD1 matches at 10 bases. From germline, CDR1 is MNHEY and CDR2 SMNVEV (reference sequence). The J segment lost 3 bases and the V segment lost 5 bases, leaving 8 bases of the junction unmatched. This CDR3 has 16 amino acids. As DNA, the CDR3 is TGTGCCAGCAGTACTAGGACAGGGGGAAGGACAGATACGCAGTATTTT. It translates to CASSTRTGGRTDTQYF.

The CDR3: CASSLGGSRGSYGYTF. CDR3 DNA: TGCGCCAGCAGCTTGGGTGGATCTAGGGGTAGCTATGGCTACACCTTC. V gene TRBV5-1 combines with J gene TRBJ1-2; tentative D call: TRBD1 (5 bases). V lost 0 bases and J 4 bases, leaving 16 bases between the germline ends. The CDR3 totals 16 residues. Germline V lookup: CDR1 SGHRS, CDR2 YFSETQ.

The rearrangement joins TRBV9 to TRBJ2-2; 8 bases line up with TRBD2. Germline loops: CDR1 SGDLS, CDR2 YYNGEE. The CDR3 runs 16 residues. The V segment lost 0 bases and the J segment 5 bases; nucleotides outside the gene matches: 6. For the CDR3, the DNA is TGTGCCAGCAGCGTAGTTGGCGGGGGGTTAACCGGGGAGCTGTTTTTT. Protein product: CASSVVGGGLTGELFF.